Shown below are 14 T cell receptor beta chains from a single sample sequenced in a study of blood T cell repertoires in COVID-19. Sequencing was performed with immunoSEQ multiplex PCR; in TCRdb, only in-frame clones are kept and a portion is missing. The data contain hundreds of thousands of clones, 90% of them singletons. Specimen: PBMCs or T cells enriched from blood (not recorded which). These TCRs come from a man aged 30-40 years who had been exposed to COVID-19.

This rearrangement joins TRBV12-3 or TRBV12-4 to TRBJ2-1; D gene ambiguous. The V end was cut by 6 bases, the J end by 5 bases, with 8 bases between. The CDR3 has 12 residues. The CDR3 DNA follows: TGTGCCAGCAGCCTTAGTCACAATGAGCAGTTCTTC. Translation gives CASSLSHNEQFF.

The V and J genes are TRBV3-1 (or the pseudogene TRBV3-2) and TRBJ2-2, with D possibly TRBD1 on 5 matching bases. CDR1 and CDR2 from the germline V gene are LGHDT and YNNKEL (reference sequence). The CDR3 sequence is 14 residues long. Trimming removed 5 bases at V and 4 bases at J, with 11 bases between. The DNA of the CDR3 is TGTGCCAGCAGCTTACTCAGGGCCACCGGGGAGCTGTTTTTT. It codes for CASSLLRATGELFF.

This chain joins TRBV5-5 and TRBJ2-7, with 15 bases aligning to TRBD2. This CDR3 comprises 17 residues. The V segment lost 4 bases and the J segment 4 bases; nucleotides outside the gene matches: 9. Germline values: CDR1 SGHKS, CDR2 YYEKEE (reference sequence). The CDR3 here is CASSPRGTSGGLYEQYF. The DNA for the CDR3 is TGTGCCAGCAGCCCACGAGGGACTAGCGGGGGGCTATACGAGCAGTACTTC. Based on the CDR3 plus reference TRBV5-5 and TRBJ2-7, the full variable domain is DAGVTQSPTHLIKTRGQQVTLRCSPISGHKSVSWYQQVLGQGPQFIFQYYEKEERGRGNFPDRFSARQFPNYSSELNVNALLLGDSALYLCASSPRGTSGGLYEQYFGPGTRLTVT.

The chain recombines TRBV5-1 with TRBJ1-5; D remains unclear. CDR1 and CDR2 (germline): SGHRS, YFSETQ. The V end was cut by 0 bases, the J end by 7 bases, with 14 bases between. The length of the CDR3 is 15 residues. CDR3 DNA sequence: TGCGCCAGCAGCTTGGGAGGCGGAACCAGCCAGCCCCAGCATTTT. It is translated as CASSLGGGTSQPQHF.

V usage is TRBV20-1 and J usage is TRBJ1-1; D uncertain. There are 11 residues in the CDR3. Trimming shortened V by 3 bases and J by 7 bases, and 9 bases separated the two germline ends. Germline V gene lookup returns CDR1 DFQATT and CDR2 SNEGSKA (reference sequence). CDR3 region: CSASQEYEAFF. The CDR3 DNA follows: TGCAGTGCTAGCCAGGAATATGAAGCTTTCTTT.

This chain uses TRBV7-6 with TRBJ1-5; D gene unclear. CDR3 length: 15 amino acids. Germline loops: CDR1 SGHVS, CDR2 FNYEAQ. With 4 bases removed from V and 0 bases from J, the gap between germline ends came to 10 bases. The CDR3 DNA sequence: TGTGCCAGCAGCTCGGGAGGGTATAGCAATCAGCCCCAGCATTTT. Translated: CASSSGGYSNQPQHF.

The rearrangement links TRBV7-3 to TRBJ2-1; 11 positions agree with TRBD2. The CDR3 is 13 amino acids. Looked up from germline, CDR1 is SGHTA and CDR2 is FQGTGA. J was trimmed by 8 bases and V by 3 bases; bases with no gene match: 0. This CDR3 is CASSLTSGDEQFF. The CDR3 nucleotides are TGTGCCAGCAGCTTGACTAGCGGGGATGAGCAGTTCTTC.

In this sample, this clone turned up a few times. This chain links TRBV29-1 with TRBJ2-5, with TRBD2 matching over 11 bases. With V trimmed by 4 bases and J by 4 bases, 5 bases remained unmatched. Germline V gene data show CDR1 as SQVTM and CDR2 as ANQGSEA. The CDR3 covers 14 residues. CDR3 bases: TGCAGCGTTGGGGGGACTAGCGGTGCAGAGACCCAGTACTTC. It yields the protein CSVGGTSGAETQYF.

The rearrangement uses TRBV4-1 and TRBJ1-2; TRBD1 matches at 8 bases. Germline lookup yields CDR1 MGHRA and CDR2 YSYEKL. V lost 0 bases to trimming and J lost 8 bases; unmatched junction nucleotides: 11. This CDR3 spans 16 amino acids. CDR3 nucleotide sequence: TGCGCCAGCAGCCAAGATCCCCAGATGACAGGGGTCGGCTACACCTTC. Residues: CASSQDPQMTGVGYTF.

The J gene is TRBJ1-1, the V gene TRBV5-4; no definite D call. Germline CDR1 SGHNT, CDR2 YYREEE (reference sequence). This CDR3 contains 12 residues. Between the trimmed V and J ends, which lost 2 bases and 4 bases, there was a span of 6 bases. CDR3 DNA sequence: TGTGCCAGCAGCTTAAGGAGCACTGAAGCTTTCTTT. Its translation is CASSLRSTEAFF.

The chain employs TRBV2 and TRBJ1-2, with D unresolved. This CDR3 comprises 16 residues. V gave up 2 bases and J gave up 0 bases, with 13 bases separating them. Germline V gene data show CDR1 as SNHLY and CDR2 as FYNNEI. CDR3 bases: TGTGCCAGCAGTGAATATAGGTCACAGACTAACTATGGCTACACCTTC. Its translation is CASSEYRSQTNYGYTF.

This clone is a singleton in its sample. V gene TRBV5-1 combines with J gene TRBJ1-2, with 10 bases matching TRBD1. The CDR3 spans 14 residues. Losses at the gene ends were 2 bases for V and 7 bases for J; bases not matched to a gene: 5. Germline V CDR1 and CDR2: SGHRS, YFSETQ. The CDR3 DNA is TGCGCCAGCAGCTTAGACAGGGGGCACGGTGGCTACACCTTC. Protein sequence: CASSLDRGHGGYTF.

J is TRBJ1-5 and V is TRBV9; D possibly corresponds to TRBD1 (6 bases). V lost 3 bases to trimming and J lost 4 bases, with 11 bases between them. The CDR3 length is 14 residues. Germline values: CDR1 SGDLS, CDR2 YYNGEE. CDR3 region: CASSDDRSNQPQHF. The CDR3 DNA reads TGTGCCAGCAGCGACGACAGGAGTAATCAGCCCCAGCATTTT. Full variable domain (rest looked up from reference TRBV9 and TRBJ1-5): DSGVTQTPKHLITATGQRVTLRCSPRSGDLSVYWYQQSLDQGLQFLIQYYNGEERAKGNILERFSAQQFPDLHSELNLSSLELGDSALYFCASSDDRSNQPQHFGDGTRLSIL.

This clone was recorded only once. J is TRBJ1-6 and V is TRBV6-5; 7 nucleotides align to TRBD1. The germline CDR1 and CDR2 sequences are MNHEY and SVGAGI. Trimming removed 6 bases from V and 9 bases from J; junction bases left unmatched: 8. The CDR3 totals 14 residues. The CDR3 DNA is TGTGCCAGCAGCCAGGGACAGTTGGGTTCACCCCTCCACTTT. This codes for CASSQGQLGSPLHF.